This TCR beta chain was recovered during a study of resident and recirculating memory T cells in vitiligo. The wider study: Samples were epidermis from two lesional and two nonlesional sites, plus PBMCs. Findings and caveats of the study: No single dominant TCR clone appeared; lesion clonality varied.

Sequenced by immunoSEQ multiplex PCR; TCRdb stores in-frame clones only, minus some. This sample has around 70,000 clones, with approximately 90% found just once. This clone was detected a few times. Its antigen is not known. Patients' lesions had not changed for the previous 6 months. This receptor was obtained from a male donor with vitiligo. The specimen sequenced was blood.

This CDR3 reads CASSSFNPAGTGKFTDTQYF. DNA for the CDR3: TGCGCCAGCAGCTCATTCAATCCCGCCGGGACAGGGAAATTCACAGATACGCAGTATTTT. The chain joins TRBV5-1 to TRBJ2-3; TRBD1 matches at 9 bases. Germline CDR1 SGHRS, CDR2 YFSETQ. The CDR3 has 20 residues. Germline trimming cut 3 bases from V and 2 bases from J; bases unmatched to any gene: 19.